Given below is one T cell receptor beta chain in context. The antigen is not known. This sample stems from a study of shared clonotypes between healthy human individuals. Study in general: Per donor, three plates held CD4 naive cells, three held CD4 memory, two held CD8 naive and one held CD8 memory.

Germline V lookup: CDR1 MNHNS, CDR2 SASEGT. The germline V and J ends were trimmed by 4 bases and 2 bases, with 21 bases remaining between them. The CDR3 is made up of 17 amino acids. This table comes from immunoSEQ multiplex PCR, and its TCRdb copy is limited to in-frame clones, with some not included. The top ten clones hold roughly 0.13% of a sample with roughly 2.5 million clones, 90% to 95% of them seen once. Points from the study as a whole: A handful of donors had 4% to 6.5% of their naive CD4 clonotypes in common. At large depth, rarefaction still showed sorted-subset sequencing to be incomplete.

Sequences were obtained from naive CD4+ T cells sorted from blood. As to subset: CD45RA+ positively selected. The receptor comes from a man between 18 and 29 years old in good health. This rearrangement joins TRBV6-1 to TRBJ2-7; D remains ambiguous. CDR3: CASSVPRMSATTYEQYF. The CDR3 nucleotides are TGTGCCAGCAGTGTCCCCCGGATGTCAGCGACGACCTACGAGCAGTACTTC.